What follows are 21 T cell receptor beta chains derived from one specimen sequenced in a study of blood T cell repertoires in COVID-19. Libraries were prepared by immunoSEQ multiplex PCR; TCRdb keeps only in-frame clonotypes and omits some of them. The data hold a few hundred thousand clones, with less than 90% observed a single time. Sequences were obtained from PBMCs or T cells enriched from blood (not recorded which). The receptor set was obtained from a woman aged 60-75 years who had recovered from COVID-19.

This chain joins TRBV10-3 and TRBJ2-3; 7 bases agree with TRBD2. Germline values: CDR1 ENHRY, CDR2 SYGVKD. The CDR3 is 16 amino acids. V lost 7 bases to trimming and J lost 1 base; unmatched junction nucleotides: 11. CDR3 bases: TGTGCCATCACCCCCGGGCCGGGGGGTGGCACAGATACGCAGTATTTT. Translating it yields CAITPGPGGGTDTQYF.

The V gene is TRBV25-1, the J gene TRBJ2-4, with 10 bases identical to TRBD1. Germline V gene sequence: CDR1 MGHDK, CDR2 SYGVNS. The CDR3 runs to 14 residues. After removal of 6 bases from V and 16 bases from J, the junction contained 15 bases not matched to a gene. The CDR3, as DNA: TGTGCCAGCAGCGACGCTGCGGGTGGGACAGGGGATTACTTC. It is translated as CASSDAAGGTGDYF.

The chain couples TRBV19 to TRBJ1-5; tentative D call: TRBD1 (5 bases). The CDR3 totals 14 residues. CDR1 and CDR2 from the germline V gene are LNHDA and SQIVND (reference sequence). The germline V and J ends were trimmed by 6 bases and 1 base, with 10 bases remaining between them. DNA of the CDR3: TGTGCCAGTAGGAAGGCAGGGAGCAATCAGCCCCAGCATTTT. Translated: CASRKAGSNQPQHF.

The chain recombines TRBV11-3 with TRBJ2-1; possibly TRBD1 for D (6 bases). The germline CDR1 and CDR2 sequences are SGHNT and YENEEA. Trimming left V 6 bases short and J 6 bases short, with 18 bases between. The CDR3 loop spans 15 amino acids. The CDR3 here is CASSKEGDFGNEQFF. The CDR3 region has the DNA TGTGCCAGCAGTAAAGAGGGGGATTTCGGCAATGAGCAGTTCTTC.

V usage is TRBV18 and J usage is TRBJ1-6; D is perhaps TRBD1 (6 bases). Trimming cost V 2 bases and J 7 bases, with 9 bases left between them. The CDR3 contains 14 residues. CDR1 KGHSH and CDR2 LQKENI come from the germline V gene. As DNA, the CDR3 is TGTGCCAGCTCACCAGCCACAGGGAATTCACCCCTCCACTTT. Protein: CASSPATGNSPLHF.

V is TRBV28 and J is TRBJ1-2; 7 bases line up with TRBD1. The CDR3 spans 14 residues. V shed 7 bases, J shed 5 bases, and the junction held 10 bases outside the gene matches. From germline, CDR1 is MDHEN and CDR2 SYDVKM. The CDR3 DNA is TGTGCCAGCATTGGGACAGACGATAGGTATGGCTACACCTTC. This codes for CASIGTDDRYGYTF.

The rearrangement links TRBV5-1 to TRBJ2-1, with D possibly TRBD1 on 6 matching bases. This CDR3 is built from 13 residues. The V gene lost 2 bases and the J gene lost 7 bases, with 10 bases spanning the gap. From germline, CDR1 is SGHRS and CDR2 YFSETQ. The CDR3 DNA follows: TGCGCCAGCAGCTTTGGTACAGGGAATGAGCAGTTCTTC. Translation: CASSFGTGNEQFF. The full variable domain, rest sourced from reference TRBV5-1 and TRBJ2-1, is KAGVTQTPRYLIKTRGQQVTLSCSPISGHRSVSWYQQTPGQGLQFLFEYFSETQRNKGNFPGRFSGRQFSNSRSEMNVSTLELGDSALYLCASSFGTGNEQFFGPGTRLTVL.

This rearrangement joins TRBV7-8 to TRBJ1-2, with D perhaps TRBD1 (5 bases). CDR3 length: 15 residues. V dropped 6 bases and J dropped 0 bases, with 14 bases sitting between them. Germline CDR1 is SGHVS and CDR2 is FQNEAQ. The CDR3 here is CASRGKRGPNYGYTF. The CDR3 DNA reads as TGTGCCAGCAGAGGAAAGCGGGGCCCTAACTATGGCTACACCTTC.

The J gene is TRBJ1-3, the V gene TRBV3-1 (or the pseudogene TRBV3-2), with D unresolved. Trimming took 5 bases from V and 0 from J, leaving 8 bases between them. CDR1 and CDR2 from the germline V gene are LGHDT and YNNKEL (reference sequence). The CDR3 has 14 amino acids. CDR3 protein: CASSAKSSGNTIYF. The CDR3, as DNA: TGTGCCAGCAGCGCAAAGAGCTCTGGAAACACCATATATTTT.

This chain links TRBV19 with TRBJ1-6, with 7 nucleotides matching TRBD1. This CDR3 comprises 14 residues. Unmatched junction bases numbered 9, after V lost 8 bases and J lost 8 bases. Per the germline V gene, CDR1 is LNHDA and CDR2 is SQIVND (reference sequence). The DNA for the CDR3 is TGTGCCAGTGGGGCAGGGGGGTACGATTCACCCCTCCACTTT. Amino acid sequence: CASGAGGYDSPLHF.

CDR3 in DNA: TGTGCCACCGGGGGGACCACCGGGGAGCTGTTTTTT. Translation gives CATGGTTGELFF. The gene calls are TRBV10-3 and TRBJ2-2, with 7 bases identical to TRBD2. With 10 bases clipped from V and 4 bases from J, the junction kept 3 bases outside the gene matches. Germline CDR1 and CDR2: ENHRY and SYGVKD. This CDR3 contains 12 residues.

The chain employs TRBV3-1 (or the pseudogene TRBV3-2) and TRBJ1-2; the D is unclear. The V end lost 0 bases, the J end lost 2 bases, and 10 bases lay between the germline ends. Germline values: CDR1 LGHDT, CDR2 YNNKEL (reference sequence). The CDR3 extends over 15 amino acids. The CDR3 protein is CASSQDGGPNYGYTF. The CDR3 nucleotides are TGTGCCAGCAGCCAAGATGGAGGGCCGAACTATGGCTACACCTTC.

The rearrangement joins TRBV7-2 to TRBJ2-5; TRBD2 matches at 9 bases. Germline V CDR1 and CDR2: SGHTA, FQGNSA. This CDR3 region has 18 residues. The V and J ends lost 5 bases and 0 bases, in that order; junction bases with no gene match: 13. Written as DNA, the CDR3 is TGTGCCAGCAGCCCCTGGGCTTTCAGCGGGGGGTACCAAGAGACCCAGTACTTC. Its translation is CASSPWAFSGGYQETQYF.

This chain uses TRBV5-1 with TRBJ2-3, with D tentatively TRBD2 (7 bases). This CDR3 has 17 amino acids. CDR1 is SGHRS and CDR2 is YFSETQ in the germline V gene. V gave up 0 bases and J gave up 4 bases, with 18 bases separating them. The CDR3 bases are TGCGCCAGCAGCTTGGTTGCGGGGGCTATTGCTTCAGATACGCAGTATTTT. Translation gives CASSLVAGAIASDTQYF.

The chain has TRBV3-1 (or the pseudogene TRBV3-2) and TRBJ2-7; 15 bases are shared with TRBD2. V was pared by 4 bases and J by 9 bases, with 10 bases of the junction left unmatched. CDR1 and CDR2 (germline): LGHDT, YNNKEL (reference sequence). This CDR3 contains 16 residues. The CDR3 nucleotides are TGTGCCAGCAGCCGAGGGACTAGCGGGGGGCCCGGGTGGCAGTACTTC. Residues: CASSRGTSGGPGWQYF.

The CDR3 protein is CASSSRGTGAHEQYV. The DNA of the CDR3 is TGTGCCAGCAGTTCACGCGGGACAGGGGCCCACGAGCAGTACGTC. The V gene is TRBV27, the J gene TRBJ2-7, with 10 bases aligning to TRBD1. Germline V CDR1 and CDR2: MNHEY, SMNVEV (reference sequence). V shed 4 bases and J 5 bases; nucleotides not matched to a gene: 8. This CDR3 is 15 amino acids long.

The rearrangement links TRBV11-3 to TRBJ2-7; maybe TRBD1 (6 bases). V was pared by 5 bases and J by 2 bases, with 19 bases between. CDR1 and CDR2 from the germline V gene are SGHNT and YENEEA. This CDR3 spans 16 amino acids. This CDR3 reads CASSDAVGTYPYEQYF. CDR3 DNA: TGTGCCAGCAGCGACGCGGTCGGGACATACCCCTACGAGCAGTACTTC.

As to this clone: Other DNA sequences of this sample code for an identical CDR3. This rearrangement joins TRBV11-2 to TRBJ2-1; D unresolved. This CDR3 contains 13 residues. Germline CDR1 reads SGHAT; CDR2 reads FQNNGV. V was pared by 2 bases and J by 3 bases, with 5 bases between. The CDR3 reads CASSLSLYNEQFF. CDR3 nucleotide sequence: TGTGCCAGCAGCTTATCACTCTACAATGAGCAGTTCTTC.

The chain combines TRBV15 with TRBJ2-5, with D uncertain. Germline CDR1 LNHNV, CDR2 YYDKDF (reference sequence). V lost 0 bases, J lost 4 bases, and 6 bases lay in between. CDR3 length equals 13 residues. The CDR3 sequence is CATSRDVGETQYF. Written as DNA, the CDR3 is TGTGCCACCAGCAGAGATGTCGGAGAGACCCAGTACTTC.

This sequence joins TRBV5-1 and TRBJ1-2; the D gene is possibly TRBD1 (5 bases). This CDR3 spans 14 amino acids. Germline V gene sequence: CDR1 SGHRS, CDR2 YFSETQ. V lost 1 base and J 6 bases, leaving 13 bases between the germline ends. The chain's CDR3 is CASSLSSQGHGYTF. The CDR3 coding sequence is TGCGCCAGCAGCTTGAGTAGTCAGGGCCATGGCTACACCTTC.

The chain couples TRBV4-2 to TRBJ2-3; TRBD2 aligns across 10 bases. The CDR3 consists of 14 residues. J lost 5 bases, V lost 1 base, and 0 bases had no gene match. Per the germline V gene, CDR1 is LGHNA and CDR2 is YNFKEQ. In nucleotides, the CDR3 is TGTGCCAGCAGCCAAGGGACTAGCGGAGATACGCAGTATTTT. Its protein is CASSQGTSGDTQYF.